The entry that follows covers one T cell receptor beta chain sequence. Its antigen is unknown. A much larger clone sits a single nucleotide away, making a read error possible. TCRdb reprocessed the PCR reads with MiXCR, giving one entry per CDR3 protein. This table holds some 580,000 distinct CDR3 sequences, approximately 24% found once. The source of the sample is a study of molecular identifiers for immune sequencing clone quantification. General study results and limits: Single-cell amounts of spiked Jurkat TCR RNA were reportedly detectable among approximately 1 million naive cells.

A CD8+CD4-CCR7+CD45RA+ phenotype served as the sorting definition for naive CD8 T cells. V lost 4 bases and J lost 6, with 14 bases in between. From germline, CDR1 is MNHEY and CDR2 SMNVEV (reference sequence). The CDR3 extends over 14 amino acids. The clonotype was recovered from a human donor in good health. Some libraries in this study had Jurkat cell RNA spiked in. Input material: naive CD8+ T cells from blood, with Jurkat cell RNA spiked in. Regarding subset: FACS-sorted CD8+CD4-CCR7+CD45RA+ naive T cells. The V gene is TRBV27, the J gene TRBJ2-3; unclear D gene. The CDR3 sequence: CASSSSLSPDTQYF. CDR3 sequence (DNA): TGTGCCAGCAGTTCGTCACTTTCCCCCGATACGCAGTATTTT.